This TCR beta chain was recorded in a study of T cell repertoires in cytomegalovirus infection. TCRdb independently ran MiXCR on the reads; one entry per CDR3 protein. The top ten clones hold roughly 16% of a sample with about 480,000 distinct CDR3 sequences, more than 30% of them seen once. The germline V gene encodes CDR1 MNHEY and CDR2 SVGAGI. CDR3 length equals 15 residues. The ends were cut back, 0 bases at V and 6 bases at J, with 14 bases in the middle. This clonotype turned up a few times. As yet, its antigen is unknown. The chain couples TRBV6-5 to TRBJ1-2; D perhaps matches TRBD1 (5 bases). The sequence derives from a human donor in good health (CMV status not recorded). Some clones in this sample may be carry-over from other donors' samples. Material: cultured PBMCs, obtained from culture after CMV antigen stimulation. The chain's CDR3 is CASSYSGRREDGYTF. The CDR3, as DNA: TGTGCCAGCAGTTACTCGGGGCGACGAGAGGATGGCTACACCTTC.